The clone carrying this T cell receptor beta chain was detected many times. This sample was included in a study of response to subunit inactivated influenza vaccine. TCRdb re-called the RT-PCR reads through MiXCR, storing one row per CDR3 protein. The sample shows about 780,000 distinct CDR3 sequences, approximately 17% of them seen only once. The specimen comprised PBMCs from blood, sampled around 5 days after vaccination. The TCR comes from a man in his fifties or sixties who received an inactivated influenza vaccine.

The CDR3 region has the DNA TGTGCCAGCAGCCCTTATGACTACACGAACACCGGGGAGCTGTTTTTT. This sequence encodes CASSPYDYTNTGELFF. J is TRBJ2-2 and V is TRBV3-1, with a possible D match to TRBD2 (5 bases). Trimming took 4 bases from V and 0 from J, leaving 12 bases between them. The V gene's germline CDR1 is LGHDT and CDR2 YNNKEL (reference sequence). This CDR3 region has 16 residues.